The 21 T cell receptor beta chains below come from one sample, sequenced in a study of CD8 T cells in ankylosing spondylitis. One entry per CDR3 protein, called by TCRdb with MiXCR from the 5' RACE reads. Among some 220,000 distinct CDR3 sequences listed, 10% to 13% were seen once. Sequencing was performed on blood, either unsorted or a sorted T cell fraction (not recorded which). These receptors came from a male donor with ankylosing spondylitis or in good health (not recorded which).

This clonotype has a count of ten or more. The V gene is TRBV20-1, the J gene TRBJ2-2, with no clear D. The V and J ends lost 3 bases and 1 base respectively, with 12 bases between them. The CDR3 sequence is 15 residues long. Germline V gene data show CDR1 as DFQATT and CDR2 as SNEGSKA (reference sequence). CDR3 in DNA: TGCAGTGCTAGTGGCCCGACCGGGAACACCGGGGAGCTGTTTTTT. Residues: CSASGPTGNTGELFF.

This clonotype has at least ten counts. V is TRBV29-1 and J is TRBJ2-7; 7 bases are a match to TRBD1. The length of the CDR3 is 15 residues. Germline lookup yields CDR1 SQVTM and CDR2 ANQGSEA. V shed 0 bases, J shed 5 bases, and the junction held 10 bases outside the gene matches. This CDR3 reads CSVEDRVGQADEQYF. The CDR3 coding sequence is TGCAGCGTTGAAGATCGAGTTGGACAGGCAGACGAGCAGTACTTC.

This clonotype was recorded at least ten times. The rearrangement joins TRBV7-2 to TRBJ2-7, with TRBD1 matching over 7 bases. V dropped 5 bases and J dropped 5; count of bases not matched to a gene: 9. This CDR3 has 14 residues. The V gene's germline CDR1 is SGHTA and CDR2 FQGNSA. CDR3 sequence reads: CASSLDRSSDEQYF. DNA of the CDR3: TGTGCCAGCAGCCTGGACAGGTCAAGCGACGAGCAGTACTTC.

The chain uses TRBV11-2 and TRBJ2-2; 7 positions match TRBD2. Germline CDR1 and CDR2: SGHAT and FQNNGV. There are 15 residues in the CDR3. Unmatched junction bases numbered 1, after V lost 3 bases and J lost 0 bases. The CDR3 DNA sequence: TGTGCCAGCAGCTTCGGGACTACGAACACCGGGGAGCTGTTTTTT. It yields the protein CASSFGTTNTGELFF.

Many counts were recorded for this clonotype. CDR3: CASSESGDGWKAFF. The CDR3 nucleotides read TGCGCCAGCAGTGAGTCGGGCGATGGATGGAAAGCTTTCTTT. This chain uses TRBV10-1 with TRBJ1-1; D unresolved. Germline V gene sequence: CDR1 WNHNN, CDR2 SYGVQD (reference sequence). This CDR3 comprises 14 residues. The germline V and J ends were trimmed by 0 bases and 9 bases, with 14 bases remaining between them.

This clonotype was counted at least ten times. V is TRBV3-1 and J is TRBJ2-7, with D unclear. Trimming took 1 base from V and 3 from J, leaving 7 bases between them. The V gene's germline CDR1 is LGHDT and CDR2 YNNKEL (reference sequence). The CDR3 is 13 amino acids. The CDR3 DNA is TGTGCCAGCAGCCAAGTACCCAACTACGAGCAGTACTTC. This encodes CASSQVPNYEQYF.

This clonotype was seen only a few times. This chain joins TRBV4-1 and TRBJ1-2, with D possibly being TRBD1 (5 bases). This CDR3 is 16 amino acids long. Trimming removed 3 bases from V and 5 bases from J, with 19 bases in between. In germline, CDR1 is MGHRA, CDR2 YSYEKL. The CDR3 protein is CASSQTRAGPGYGYTF. As DNA, the CDR3 is TGCGCCAGCAGCCAGACAAGGGCGGGGCCAGGGTATGGCTACACCTTC.

This clonotype was recorded a few times. The genes are TRBV18 and TRBJ2-1, with 7 nucleotides matching TRBD1. The V segment lost 3 bases and the J segment 2 bases; nucleotides outside the gene matches: 7. CDR3 size: 16 residues. Germline lookup yields CDR1 KGHSH and CDR2 LQKENI. The CDR3, as DNA: TGTGCCAGCTCACCCCCAGGGGGATTACCCTACAATGAGCAGTTCTTC. This codes for CASSPPGGLPYNEQFF. Complete variable domain (other parts from reference TRBV18 and TRBJ2-1): NAGVMQNPRHLVRRRGQEARLRCSPMKGHSHVYWYRQLPEEGLKFMVYLQKENIIDESGMPKERFSAEFPKEGPSILRIQQVVRGDSAAYFCASSPPGGLPYNEQFFGPGTRLTVL.

This clonotype appeared many times. The chain carries TRBV5-1 and TRBJ2-1; 12 positions match TRBD2. J was trimmed by 4 bases and V by 0 bases; bases with no gene match: 2. The germline CDR1 and CDR2 sequences are SGHRS and YFSETQ. The CDR3 has 16 amino acids. CDR3 sequence (DNA): TGCGCCAGCAGCTTGGGACTAGCGGGGGTATACAATGAGCAGTTCTTC. Translating it yields CASSLGLAGVYNEQFF.

Only a few counts were recorded for this clonotype. The chain recombines TRBV5-1 with TRBJ2-3, with 12 bases matching TRBD1. Per the germline V gene, CDR1 is SGHRS and CDR2 is YFSETQ. With 4 bases clipped from V and 3 bases from J, the junction kept 12 bases outside the gene matches. This CDR3 has 18 amino acids. The CDR3, as DNA: TGCGCCAGCAGCCTCGGGACAGGGGGCAGAGTTGGGACAGATACGCAGTATTTT. Protein: CASSLGTGGRVGTDTQYF.

There are many counts of this clonotype. The chain links TRBV27 to TRBJ1-4, with 10 bases fitting TRBD1. Germline V gene lookup returns CDR1 MNHEY and CDR2 SMNVEV (reference sequence). The CDR3 is made up of 14 amino acids. The trim removed 9 bases at V and 5 bases at J, leaving 6 bases unmatched. CDR3: CASKKGQGNEKLFF. In nucleotides, the CDR3 is TGTGCCAGTAAAAAGGGACAGGGGAATGAAAAACTGTTTTTT.

The sample holds a few counts of this clonotype. The V call is TRBV18, the J call TRBJ2-2; 12 bases map to TRBD2. The CDR3 extends over 16 amino acids. Trimming at V came to 4 bases and at J to 6 bases, leaving 6 bases not matched to a gene. Germline V CDR1 and CDR2: KGHSH, LQKENI. CDR3 DNA sequence: TGTGCCAGCTCACGTCCGGGACTAGCGGGTGCCGGGGAGCTGTTTTTT. Its protein is CASSRPGLAGAGELFF.

The chain couples TRBV18 to TRBJ2-1; no definite D call. Per the germline V gene, CDR1 is KGHSH and CDR2 is LQKENI. This CDR3 comprises 15 residues. V was pared by 3 bases and J by 2 bases, with 11 bases between. The CDR3 loop reads CASSPSRDTYNEQFF. The DNA for the CDR3 is TGTGCCAGCTCACCGTCCAGAGACACCTACAATGAGCAGTTCTTC.

This clonotype has ten or more counts. The V and J genes are TRBV20-1 and TRBJ1-5; D may be TRBD1 (6 bases). The CDR3 totals 16 residues. The germline V gene encodes CDR1 DFQATT and CDR2 SNEGSKA (reference sequence). Between the trimmed V and J ends, which lost 1 base and 1 base, there was a span of 14 bases. The CDR3 protein is CSARGESGASNQPQHF. As DNA, the CDR3 is TGCAGTGCTAGAGGCGAGTCAGGGGCCAGCAATCAGCCCCAGCATTTT.

This clonotype was detected ten times or more. V gene TRBV5-1 combines with J gene TRBJ2-1, with a tentative D call TRBD1 (5 bases). V was shortened by 2 bases and J by 5 bases, with 8 bases between the two germline ends. The V gene's germline CDR1 is SGHRS and CDR2 YFSETQ. The CDR3 has 13 residues. As DNA, the CDR3 is TGCGCCAGCAGCTTTGACAGCAACAATGAGCAGTTCTTC. As protein: CASSFDSNNEQFF.

This clonotype appeared many times. The V call is TRBV9, the J call TRBJ2-5; 8 nucleotides line up with TRBD2. CDR1 and CDR2 from the germline V gene are SGDLS and YYNGEE. The V and J ends lost 0 bases and 5 bases, in that order; junction bases with no gene match: 6. This CDR3 contains 15 residues. For the CDR3, the DNA is TGTGCCAGCAGCGTAGTATCGGGGGGGCCCGAGACCCAGTACTTC. Amino acid sequence: CASSVVSGGPETQYF.

The sample holds a few counts of this clonotype. The chain uses TRBV15 and TRBJ1-2; 9 bases are shared with TRBD1. Per the germline V gene, CDR1 is LNHNV and CDR2 is YYDKDF (reference sequence). The length of the CDR3 is 15 residues. With 1 base clipped from V and 4 bases from J, the junction kept 4 bases outside the gene matches. CDR3 region: CATSRGGQGTYGYTF. CDR3 in DNA: TGTGCCACCAGCAGAGGCGGACAGGGGACCTATGGCTACACCTTC.

Of note for this clonotype: A much larger clone is a single base away; this may be a read error. V is TRBV19 and J is TRBJ2-7; no firm D call. The CDR3 loop spans 13 amino acids. Trimming took off 4 bases at V and 6 bases at J, with 13 bases between the two ends. Per the germline V gene, CDR1 is LNHDA and CDR2 is SQIVND (reference sequence). The CDR3 region has the DNA TGTGCCAGTAGTAGCGTCAACTGGGCCGAGCAGTACTTC. Its protein is CASSSVNWAEQYF.

The chain's CDR3 is CASSLGTEYGYTF. The DNA for the CDR3 is TGTGCCAGCAGCTTGGGGACAGAGTATGGCTACACCTTC. The chain is built from TRBV7-9 and TRBJ1-2; 7 positions match TRBD1. CDR1 is SEHNR, CDR2 FQNEAQ, per germline (reference sequence). The CDR3 spans 13 residues. V dropped 3 bases and J dropped 5; count of bases not matched to a gene: 3.

This clonotype has a count of ten or more. The chain combines TRBV5-1 with TRBJ2-2; D gene uncertain. The V end lost 0 bases, the J end lost 10 bases, and 4 bases lay between the germline ends. Germline CDR1 SGHRS, CDR2 YFSETQ. This CDR3 is 11 amino acids long. The CDR3 region has the DNA TGCGCCAGCAGCTTGGATAAGGAGCTGTTTTTT. It encodes CASSLDKELFF.

This chain connects TRBV12-3 or TRBV12-4 to TRBJ2-5; D is perhaps TRBD2 (7 bases). The CDR3 runs 13 residues. V lost 5 bases, J lost 6 bases, and 13 bases lay in between. CDR3 loop: CASSDGGQQTQYF. CDR3 DNA sequence: TGTGCCAGCAGTGACGGGGGGCAACAGACCCAGTACTTC.